This T cell receptor beta chain is from a study of OX40 agonist ivuxolimab in advanced cancers. TCRdb keeps only in-frame clones here, not all; method: immunoSEQ multiplex PCR. The profile covers about 67,000 clones, with approximately 90% appearing a single time and 2% to 2.5% taken by the ten largest. V was clipped by 5 bases and J by 3 bases; unmatched bases: 12. The CDR3 has 18 residues. CDR1 and CDR2 from the germline V gene are SGHVS and FQNEAQ. The chain is built from TRBV7-8 and TRBJ1-6; 8 positions match TRBD1. The sequence was obtained from an adult with an advanced solid tumor such as melanoma, head and neck, liver or kidney cancer. The material was CD4+ or CD8+ T cells sorted from blood, obtained in a trial of the OX40 agonist ivuxolimab. CDR3 DNA sequence: TGTGCCAGCAGCCCCCTGACAGGGGTCGGTGTCTATAATTCACCCCTCCACTTT. As protein: CASSPLTGVGVYNSPLHF. The full variable domain, its missing parts supplied by reference TRBV7-8 and TRBJ1-6, is GAGVSQSPRYKVAKRGQDVALRCDPISGHVSLFWYQQALGQGPEFLTYFQNEAQLDKSGLPSDRFFAERPEGSVSTLKIQRTQQEDSAVYLCASSPLTGVGVYNSPLHFGNGTRLTVT.